The source of this T cell receptor (beta chain) is a study of cytomegalovirus exposure and HLA in healthy donors. Study at large: One earlier analysis, a look at 150 million to 200 million T cells, found some 100 million unique TCR beta sequences. Findings of the study overall: A later analysis linked a missense DCLRE1C variant to TCR beta V- and J-gene trimming.

This CDR3 spans 15 amino acids. CDR1 and CDR2 (germline): SGDLS, YYNGEE. The V and J ends lost 3 bases and 6 bases, in that order; junction bases with no gene match: 8. Donors were ostensibly healthy at sampling, although undocumented immune exposures were probable. About this clone itself: Its antigen is unidentified.

13 Jbeta primers and 60 Vbeta primers were used for the PCR. Clones were read by immunoSEQ multiplex PCR, and TCRdb kept only the in-frame ones, dropping some. This sample has roughly 120,000 clones; about four fifths occur once, and the top ten carry 2% to 3%. This TCR derives from a woman in her late teens or twenties in good health and CMV-seronegative. The chain couples TRBV9 to TRBJ2-3; the match to TRBD2 covers 9 bases. The sample comprised PBMCs. The CDR3 protein is CASSASGRSPDTQYF. CDR3 bases: TGTGCCAGCAGCGCAAGCGGGAGGTCCCCGGATACGCAGTATTTT.